The 25 T cell receptor beta chains presented below share a single source sample, sequenced in a study of blood T cells in healthy people across ages. Alongside a J-beta primer mix, a sample-barcoded 5' primer served in a second PCR lasting about 7 to 12 cycles. TCRdb analysed the 5' RACE reads with MiXCR anew, one entry per CDR3 protein. Of approximately 900,000 distinct CDR3 sequences in the sample, roughly 29% were seen once. These data were also filed under a second study, of T cells of mothers and their children.

The sequenced sample was blood. The receptors were sampled from a woman in her thirties or forties in good health.

The gene calls are TRBV10-3 and TRBJ2-1, with 9 bases matching TRBD1. This CDR3 comprises 14 residues. Germline V gene sequence: CDR1 ENHRY, CDR2 SYGVKD. Trimming cost V 10 bases and J 5 bases; bases outside gene matches: 9. DNA for the CDR3: TGTGCCACACAGGGGGCGCGGGACCACAATGAGCAGTTCTTC. Translated, it gives CATQGARDHNEQFF.

This clonotype was seen a handful of times. The CDR3 bases are TGTGCCAGCAGTTTAAGAGGGTTTGGTAGCAATCAGCCCCAGCATTTT. It yields the protein CASSLRGFGSNQPQHF. The chain employs TRBV28 and TRBJ1-5; D is uncertain. Trimming took 2 bases from V and 0 from J, leaving 11 bases between them. The CDR3 runs to 16 residues. Germline CDR1 is MDHEN and CDR2 is SYDVKM. Filled out from reference TRBV28 and TRBJ1-5, the complete variable domain reads DVKVTQSSRYLVKRTGEKVFLECVQDMDHENMFWYRQDPGLGLRLIYFSYDVKMKEKGDIPEGYSVSREKKERFSLILESASTNQTSMYLCASSLRGFGSNQPQHFGDGTRLSIL.

J is TRBJ1-5 and V is TRBV28; no reliable D call. The germline gives CDR1 MDHEN, CDR2 SYDVKM. The length of the CDR3 is 15 residues. V dropped 7 bases and J dropped 0 bases, with 13 bases sitting between them. The CDR3 here is CASTYLGLSNQPQHF. The CDR3 DNA is TGTGCCAGCACATATCTTGGCCTTAGCAATCAGCCCCAGCATTTT.

J is TRBJ2-7 and V is TRBV28; 8 bases align to TRBD2. CDR3 length: 13 amino acids. V lost 8 bases and J lost 2; bases outside the gene matches: 5. CDR1 MDHEN and CDR2 SYDVKM come from the germline V gene. As DNA, the CDR3 is TGTGCCAGCCTACTAGCGGACCCCTACGAGCAGTACTTC. Protein: CASLLADPYEQYF.

In this sample, this clonotype turned up a few times. This chain joins TRBV10-3 and TRBJ1-1; tentatively, D is TRBD1 (6 bases). CDR1 and CDR2 from the germline V gene are ENHRY and SYGVKD. This CDR3 is 12 amino acids long. The germline V and J ends were trimmed by 10 bases and 5 bases, with 14 bases remaining between them. The CDR3 protein is CATNRGTTEAFF. The CDR3 region has the DNA TGTGCCACTAACCGGGGGACAACTGAAGCTTTCTTT.

J is TRBJ2-7 and V is TRBV4-1, with TRBD2 as a possible D gene (5 bases). V was clipped by 0 bases and J by 3 bases, with 15 bases between them. CDR1 and CDR2 (germline): MGHRA, YSYEKL. The length of the CDR3 is 16 residues. The CDR3 DNA reads TGCGCCAGCAGCCAAGATCCCAGAGGGAACATCTACGAGCAGTACTTC. It codes for CASSQDPRGNIYEQYF.

The V gene is TRBV20-1, the J gene TRBJ1-5, with unresolved D. The CDR3 has 12 residues. The germline V and J ends were trimmed by 6 bases and 4 bases, with 10 bases remaining between them. Germline loops: CDR1 DFQATT, CDR2 SNEGSKA (reference sequence). CDR3 sequence: CSADTANQPQHF. As DNA, the CDR3 is TGCAGTGCCGACACAGCGAATCAGCCCCAGCATTTT.

The sample holds many counts of this clonotype. The chain joins TRBV20-1 to TRBJ1-2; unclear D gene. CDR3 length: 15 amino acids. V lost 1 base and J 8 bases, leaving 20 bases between the germline ends. Germline V gives CDR1 DFQATT, CDR2 SNEGSKA (reference sequence). The CDR3 bases are TGCAGTGCTAGAGTAGCAGGCCGGGCCGGTGGAGGCTACACCTTC. Its protein product is CSARVAGRAGGGYTF.

This clonotype was seen many times. The J gene is TRBJ1-1, the V gene TRBV7-3; maybe TRBD1 (5 bases). Germline V gene sequence: CDR1 SGHTA, CDR2 FQGTGA. The CDR3 spans 13 residues. V shed 2 bases and J shed 8 bases, with 12 bases lying between them. CDR3 coding DNA: TGTGCCAGCAGCTTATGGAGCAGGGAGGAAGCTTTCTTT. The encoded protein is CASSLWSREEAFF.

The chain joins TRBV2 to TRBJ2-3, with 8 bases lining up with TRBD2. The CDR3 loop spans 13 amino acids. Germline V gene sequence: CDR1 SNHLY, CDR2 FYNNEI. V lost 6 bases and J lost 2; bases outside the gene matches: 1. The CDR3 nucleotides read TGTGCCAGCAGGCGGGGGGACACAGATACGCAGTATTTT. Amino acids: CASRRGDTDTQYF.

This clonotype was found a few times. CDR3 nucleotide sequence: TGCAGTGCTTCTAAAGCGGGGGGTTCAGTAGATACGCAGTATTTT. This sequence encodes CSASKAGGSVDTQYF. The rearrangement uses TRBV20-1 and TRBJ2-3; 9 nucleotides line up with TRBD2. Germline CDR1 is DFQATT and CDR2 is SNEGSKA (reference sequence). The CDR3 extends over 15 amino acids. Unmatched junction bases numbered 11, after V lost 5 bases and J lost 5 bases.

On this clonotype itself: Since a much larger clone is just one base distant, this may be a read error. CDR3 nucleotides: TGTGCCAGCAGTGTGGAGGGGGTGTTCAGGAATGAGCAGTTCTTC. Encoded protein: CASSVEGVFRNEQFF. V gene TRBV2 combines with J gene TRBJ2-1; perhaps D is TRBD1 or TRBD2 (6 bases each). CDR1 and CDR2 (germline): SNHLY, FYNNEI. V lost 4 bases, J lost 7 bases, and 17 bases lay in between. The CDR3 runs 15 residues.

This clonotype has only a few counts. Written as DNA, the CDR3 is TGTGCCAGCAGCCCAATGGCTAACTATGGCTACACCTTC. Translating it yields CASSPMANYGYTF. The J gene is TRBJ1-2, the V gene TRBV7-2, with no clear D. Germline loops: CDR1 SGHTA, CDR2 FQGNSA. CDR3 length equals 13 residues. V lost 5 bases, J lost 0 bases, and 7 bases lay in between.

This clonotype was recorded a few times. The chain carries TRBV9 and TRBJ2-1; 8 bases match TRBD2. CDR1 and CDR2 (germline): SGDLS, YYNGEE. CDR3 size: 16 residues. The V gene end was trimmed by 0 bases and the J gene end by 0 bases; junction bases not matched to a gene: 2. The DNA of the CDR3 is TGTGCCAGCAGCGTAGCCGGGGGGGTCTCCTACAATGAGCAGTTCTTC. It is translated as CASSVAGGVSYNEQFF.

At least ten counts were recorded for this clonotype. Germline is not matched at one junction end, which may reflect a read error. This chain joins TRBV29-1 and TRBJ2-7; D may be TRBD2 (5 bases). CDR1 is SQVTM, CDR2 ANQGSEA, per germline. This CDR3 has 12 amino acids. The CDR3 here is CSVVSESYEQYF. The CDR3 DNA is TGTAGCGTTGTGAGTGAGTCATACGAGCAGTACTTC.

V and J are TRBV5-1 and TRBJ2-1; 15 nucleotides agree with TRBD2. The CDR3 has 19 residues. After removal of 0 bases from V and 13 bases from J, the junction contained 17 bases not matched to a gene. Germline lookup yields CDR1 SGHRS and CDR2 YFSETQ. The CDR3 loop is CASSLAVGGTSGGRSGQFF. The CDR3, as DNA: TGCGCCAGCAGCTTGGCCGTTGGAGGGACTAGCGGGGGGAGATCGGGACAGTTCTTC. Together with reference TRBV5-1 and TRBJ2-1, the CDR3 gives the full variable domain: KAGVTQTPRYLIKTRGQQVTLSCSPISGHRSVSWYQQTPGQGLQFLFEYFSETQRNKGNFPGRFSGRQFSNSRSEMNVSTLELGDSALYLCASSLAVGGTSGGRSGQFFGPGTRLTVL.

For this clonotype: A much larger clone is a single base away; this may be a read error. The rearrangement joins TRBV4-1 to TRBJ1-4; 9 bases line up with TRBD1. The V gene's germline CDR1 is MGHRA and CDR2 YSYEKL. The length of the CDR3 is 17 residues. The CDR3 here is CVSSQEVPGQGNEKLFF. The CDR3 bases are TGCGTCAGCAGCCAAGAAGTACCGGGACAGGGCAACGAAAAACTGTTTTTT.

The V gene is TRBV6-6, the J gene TRBJ2-3; TRBD2 matches at 9 bases. Germline V gives CDR1 MNHNY, CDR2 SVGAGI (reference sequence). V trimming: 2 bases; J trimming: 7 bases; junction bases outside the gene matches: 7. This CDR3 comprises 15 residues. The CDR3 DNA reads TGTGCCAGCAGTTACGGCGGGGGGGCCGTAAATACGCAGTATTTT. As protein: CASSYGGGAVNTQYF.

The chain recombines TRBV6-6 with TRBJ1-4; no clear D. The CDR3 contains 15 residues. The V gene lost 6 bases and the J gene lost 8 bases, with 19 bases spanning the gap. CDR1 and CDR2 from the germline V gene are MNHNY and SVGAGI (reference sequence). CDR3 loop: CASSNDNLIGEKLFF. The CDR3 nucleotides are TGTGCCAGCAGCAACGACAATTTAATCGGGGAAAAACTGTTTTTT.

The V and J genes are TRBV20-1 and TRBJ1-5; D is undetermined. Germline assignment: CDR1 DFQATT and CDR2 SNEGSKA (reference sequence). V lost 0 bases and J 7 bases, leaving 13 bases between the germline ends. The CDR3 contains 14 residues. The CDR3 region has the DNA TGCAGTGCTAGAGACCCCCGAGTGGGACAGCCCCAGCATTTT. Its translation: CSARDPRVGQPQHF.

This chain links TRBV20-1 with TRBJ2-3; perhaps TRBD2 as D (7 bases). Germline V gives CDR1 DFQATT, CDR2 SNEGSKA (reference sequence). Between the trimmed V and J ends, which lost 0 bases and 2 bases, there was a span of 21 bases. This CDR3 has 18 residues. The CDR3 spells CSARDTVAGAAPTDTQYF. The CDR3 DNA sequence: TGCAGTGCTAGAGATACGGTGGCGGGGGCGGCCCCCACAGATACGCAGTATTTT.

The rearrangement links TRBV5-1 to TRBJ2-5; TRBD2 might be the D (6 bases). The CDR3 extends over 15 amino acids. V lost 2 bases and J lost 4, with 15 bases in between. CDR1 is SGHRS, CDR2 YFSETQ, per germline. The CDR3 bases are TGCGCCAGCAGCTTAGAAGCGGGCAAGACAGAGACCCAGTACTTC. It specifies CASSLEAGKTETQYF.

Worth noting for this clonotype: The conserved final phenylalanine or tryptophan is absent from the CDR3, which likely points to a read error. V usage is TRBV11-3 and J usage is TRBJ2-5; possibly TRBD1 or TRBD2 for D (5 bases each). Germline V gene sequence: CDR1 SGHNT, CDR2 YENEEA. V was pared by 8 bases and J by 1 base, with 17 bases between. This CDR3 is 15 amino acids long. CDR3 protein: CASLRELALQETQYL. CDR3 DNA: TGTGCCAGCCTCAGGGAGTTGGCTCTCCAAGAGACCCAGTACCTC.

To note about this clonotype: The junction shows a germline mismatch at one end, possibly a read error. The chain is built from TRBV6-5 and TRBJ1-5; the D is unclear. Germline V gene data show CDR1 as MNHEY and CDR2 as SVGAGI. The CDR3 runs 12 residues. DNA for the CDR3: TGTGCCGGCAGTCCGAGCGGTCAGCCCCAGCATTTT. Protein: CAGSPSGQPQHF.

This clonotype was recorded many times. The rearrangement links TRBV7-8 to TRBJ2-1, with 8 nucleotides matching TRBD2. Germline assignment: CDR1 SGHVS and CDR2 FQNEAQ. Trimming removed 0 bases from V and 5 bases from J; junction bases left unmatched: 12. The CDR3 sequence is 18 residues long. The CDR3 spells CASSLAPAGALRNNEQFF. In nucleotides, the CDR3 is TGTGCCAGCAGCTTAGCCCCAGCGGGGGCGTTGCGTAACAATGAGCAGTTCTTC.